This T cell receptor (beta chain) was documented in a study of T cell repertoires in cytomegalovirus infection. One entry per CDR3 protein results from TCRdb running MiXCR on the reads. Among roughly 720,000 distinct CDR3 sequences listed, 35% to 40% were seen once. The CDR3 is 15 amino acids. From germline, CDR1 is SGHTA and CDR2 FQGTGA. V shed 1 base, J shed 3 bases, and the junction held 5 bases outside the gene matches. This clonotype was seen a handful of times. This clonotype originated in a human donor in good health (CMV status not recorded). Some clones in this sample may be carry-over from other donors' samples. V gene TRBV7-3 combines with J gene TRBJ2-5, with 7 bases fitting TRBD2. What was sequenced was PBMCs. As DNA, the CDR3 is TGTGCCAGCAGCTTAATCGGTCTAGCGGAAGAGACCCAGTACTTC. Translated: CASSLIGLAEETQYF.